This T cell receptor (beta chain) was retrieved from a study of blood T cell repertoires in COVID-19. Produced via immunoSEQ multiplex PCR; TCRdb's table is partial and in-frame only. The table shows some 290,000 clones, with roughly 79% occurring only once. The CDR3 runs to 15 residues. V was cut by 4 bases and J by 0 bases, with 10 bases left in between. Germline values: CDR1 LGHDT, CDR2 YNNKEL (reference sequence). The rearrangement uses TRBV3-1 (or the pseudogene TRBV3-2) and TRBJ1-3; the D is unclear. This sequence was found in a woman aged 55-70 years with active or convalescent COVID-19. Sequenced material: peripheral blood. CDR3 coding DNA: TGTGCCAGCAGCCGTGAACTGGTCTCTGGAAACACCATATATTTT. Translating it yields CASSRELVSGNTIYF.